This entry describes one T cell receptor (beta chain). Its target is not known. TCRdb processed the 5' RACE reads again and assigns one entry to each CDR3 protein, with no DNA. The sample shows about 450,000 distinct CDR3 sequences, and 2% to 3% sits with its ten largest clones. The record originates from a study of monozygotic twins with inflammatory bowel disease. CDR3 length: 14 residues. Germline V gene sequence: CDR1 SNHLY, CDR2 FYNNEI. Overall study findings and caveats: Healthy co-twins, by inverse Simpson, had higher TCRbeta diversity than their siblings with IBD.

This chain connects TRBV2 to TRBJ1-5. The clonotype was recovered from a human donor with ulcerative colitis or Crohn's disease, or a healthy co-twin of an affected twin (not recorded which). Source material: blood. The CDR3 region is CAGSGAGGRQPQHF.